The T cell receptor (beta chain) under discussion was sequenced for a study of cytomegalovirus exposure and HLA in healthy donors. It was with 60 Vbeta and 13 Jbeta primers that the PCR ran. Some clones are missing from TCRdb's copy, which holds only in-frame ones; the method was immunoSEQ multiplex PCR. There are about 130,000 clones in the sample; roughly 80% occur only once, and more than 3% lies in the top ten. J lost 1 base, V lost 1 base, and 4 bases had no gene match. The CDR3 is 15 amino acids. Germline-derived CDR1 and CDR2 are SGHAT and FQNNGV. Input material: PBMCs. The sequence was collected from a man aged 18 to 30 in good health and CMV-seropositive. The genes are TRBV11-2 and TRBJ2-7; TRBD2 aligns across 7 bases. CDR3 amino acids: CASSLARGESYEQYF. The CDR3 DNA follows: TGTGCCAGCAGCTTAGCCCGGGGGGAGTCCTACGAGCAGTACTTC.